A selection of T cell receptor beta chains follows, all from one sample in a study of naive and memory T cell subsets. TCRdb re-called the 5' RACE reads with MiXCR, one entry per CDR3 protein. The profile covers roughly 56,000 distinct CDR3 sequences, with around 7.3% appearing a single time and more than 9.5% taken by the ten largest. The source of these receptors is a male donor in good health. Each CDR3 is given without its conserved first and last residue.

>TRBV25-1|TRBJ2-1|12
ASTSTSGNNEQF
>TRBV7-9|TRBJ2-7|14
ASSFPGLAGGVAQY
>TRBV29-1|TRBJ1-3|9
SVDSGNTIY
>TRBV21-1|TRBJ1-2|7
ASMDGYT
>TRBV30|TRBJ2-1|11
AWRAEQGNEQF
>TRBV9|TRBJ2-1|13
ASSVAAGGYNEQF
>TRBV5-1|TRBJ2-5|13
ASSPATGSQETQY
>TRBV25-1|TRBJ2-5|16
ASSEWRLAGGTEETQY
>TRBV19|TRBJ2-7|12
ASSIRRGPYEQY
>TRBV27|TRBJ2-7|11
ASSFSLAGEQY
>TRBV14|TRBJ2-1|13
ASSQDGTGGHEQF
>TRBV6-6|TRBJ1-6|13
ASSPGPTGDSPLH
>TRBV12-5|TRBJ2-3|12
ASGQGIGTDTQY
>TRBV27|TRBJ2-7|14
ASSFAGGPGTYEQY
>TRBV9|TRBJ2-3|13
ASSSRLVGRGTQY
>TRBV30|TRBJ1-5|12
AWSVRTGNQPQH